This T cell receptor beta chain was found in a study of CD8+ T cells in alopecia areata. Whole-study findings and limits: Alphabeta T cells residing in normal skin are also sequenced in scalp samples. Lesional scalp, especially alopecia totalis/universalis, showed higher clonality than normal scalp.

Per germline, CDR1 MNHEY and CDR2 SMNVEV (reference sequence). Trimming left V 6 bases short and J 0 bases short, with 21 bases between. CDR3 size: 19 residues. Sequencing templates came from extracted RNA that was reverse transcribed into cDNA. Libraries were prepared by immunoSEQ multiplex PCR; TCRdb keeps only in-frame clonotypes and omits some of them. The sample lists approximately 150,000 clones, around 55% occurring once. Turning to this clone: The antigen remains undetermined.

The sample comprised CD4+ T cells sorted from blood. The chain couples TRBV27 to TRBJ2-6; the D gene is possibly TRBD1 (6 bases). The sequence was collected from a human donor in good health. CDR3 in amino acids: CASRPYREQLLSGANVLTF. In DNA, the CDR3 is TGTGCCAGCAGACCCTACAGGGAACAGTTGCTCTCTGGGGCCAACGTCCTGACTTTC.